This TCR beta chain appears in the sequencing data of a study of identical twins. Study-wide points: Within beta out-of-frame sequences, the excess sharing observed between twins was weaker. Without tracking the same donors, conclusions rested on cross-sectional statistical analysis. While abundant cord blood beta clonotypes carried fewer insertions, memory repertoires showed no such pattern.

TCRdb used MiXCR to reprocess the 5' RACE reads, holding one entry per CDR3 protein. The sample includes 1.5 million to 2 million distinct CDR3 sequences, 25% to 35% of them seen just once. V lost 6 bases and J lost 8; bases outside the gene matches: 8. CDR1 and CDR2 (germline): MDHEN, SYDVKM. This CDR3 has 14 amino acids. This clonotype has a count of ten or more. Its target is not known. Sequencing was carried out using cord blood. The chain employs TRBV28 and TRBJ1-4; 8 nucleotides match TRBD1. The clonotype was recovered from a newborn girl in good health. This CDR3 is CASSRGQGGEKLFF. CDR3 nucleotides: TGTGCCAGCAGCCGTGGACAGGGAGGAGAAAAACTGTTTTTT.